The 24 T cell receptor beta chains presented below share a single source sample, sequenced in a study of T cells after yellow fever vaccination. MiXCR, run by TCRdb on the 5' RACE reads, gives a single entry per CDR3 protein. This sample has roughly 300,000 distinct CDR3 sequences, with around 8.1% found just once. This sample comprised PBMCs, obtained 45 days after the first yellow fever vaccination. The receptors originated from a man between 18 and 35 years old who received the YFV17D yellow fever vaccine.

The rearrangement joins TRBV20-1 to TRBJ1-3; D gene unclear. The CDR3 runs 16 residues. V lost 3 bases and J 4 bases, leaving 19 bases between the germline ends. The germline CDR1 and CDR2 sequences are DFQATT and SNEGSKA (reference sequence). The CDR3 bases are TGCAGTGCTAGGAAGGGAGGAGGTGCGACAGGAAACACCATATATTTT. It is translated as CSARKGGGATGNTIYF.

This clonotype showed up many times. CDR3 sequence reads: CSVVRGEPFYGYTF. DNA for the CDR3: TGCAGCGTCGTCAGGGGCGAGCCTTTCTATGGCTACACCTTC. The chain links TRBV29-1 to TRBJ1-2; a possible D gene is TRBD1 (6 bases). The CDR3 has 14 amino acids. V was clipped by 6 bases and J by 4 bases, with 18 bases between them. Germline-derived CDR1 and CDR2 are SQVTM and ANQGSEA.

V is TRBV7-8 and J is TRBJ1-5, with 9 bases identical to TRBD1. V shed 5 bases and J 5 bases; nucleotides not matched to a gene: 4. The CDR3 is 14 residues long. CDR1 and CDR2 (germline): SGHVS, FQNEAQ. The CDR3 DNA reads as TGTGCCAGCAGCCCGGGACAGGGCTATCAGCCCCAGCATTTT. It specifies CASSPGQGYQPQHF.

This clonotype was counted only a few times. The CDR3 DNA reads TGTGCCAGCAGCTTGGGGCAGATACAAGAGACCCAGTACTTC. Protein sequence: CASSLGQIQETQYF. This chain connects TRBV5-4 to TRBJ2-5, with D unresolved. Germline CDR1 is SGHNT and CDR2 is YYREEE (reference sequence). There are 14 residues in the CDR3. V lost 0 bases and J lost 2, with 8 bases in between.

The rearrangement links TRBV3-1 to TRBJ2-3; TRBD2 might be the D (5 bases). The V end was cut by 0 bases, the J end by 4 bases, with 8 bases between. The CDR3 loop spans 14 amino acids. The V gene's germline CDR1 is LGHDT and CDR2 YNNKEL (reference sequence). Here the CDR3 DNA reads TGTGCCAGCAGCCAAGACCCGAGGGCAGATACGCAGTATTTT. Translated, it gives CASSQDPRADTQYF.

This clonotype was detected many times. J is TRBJ1-1 and V is TRBV19, with TRBD1 matching over 8 bases. The ends lost 3 bases at V and 6 bases at J; junction bases unmatched: 12. There are 16 residues in the CDR3. CDR1 and CDR2 from the germline V gene are LNHDA and SQIVND (reference sequence). The CDR3 nucleotides are TGTGCCAGTAGTATCAGGACAGGGAGAATCGGCGCTGAAGCTTTCTTT. Amino acids: CASSIRTGRIGAEAFF.

The chain combines TRBV24-1 with TRBJ2-2; the D is unclear. V shed 3 bases and J shed 0 bases, with 10 bases lying between them. Germline V gives CDR1 KGHDR, CDR2 SFDVKD. The CDR3 extends over 16 amino acids. In DNA form, the CDR3 reads TGTGCCACCAGTGATCGTCGAGATACGAACACCGGGGAGCTGTTTTTT. As protein: CATSDRRDTNTGELFF.

The rearrangement links TRBV6-4 to TRBJ2-3; 7 bases align to TRBD1. Germline values: CDR1 MRHNA, CDR2 SNTAGT. With 5 bases clipped from V and 4 bases from J, the junction kept 6 bases outside the gene matches. The CDR3 loop spans 14 amino acids. CDR3 in DNA: TGTGCCAGCAGTAAGGACAGGTTGGCAGATACGCAGTATTTT. This gives the protein CASSKDRLADTQYF.

The chain carries TRBV11-2 and TRBJ2-7; D call uncertain. V lost 3 bases and J lost 6, with 12 bases in between. Germline V lookup: CDR1 SGHAT, CDR2 FQNNGV. The CDR3 consists of 13 residues. The DNA for the CDR3 is TGTGCCAGCAGCTTCCCCTCTGCCTGCGAGCAGTACTTC. Amino acids: CASSFPSACEQYF.

The rearrangement links TRBV10-3 to TRBJ1-5; D possibly corresponds to TRBD1 (6 bases). Germline V lookup: CDR1 ENHRY, CDR2 SYGVKD. The ends were cut back, 2 bases at V and 6 bases at J, with 14 bases in the middle. This CDR3 spans 15 amino acids. The CDR3 nucleotides are TGTGCCATCAGTGAGGAACAGGGAGGTAGTCAGCCCCAGCATTTT. Its translation: CAISEEQGGSQPQHF.

This clonotype has only a few counts. This rearrangement joins TRBV7-8 to TRBJ2-1; D ambiguous. Trimming shortened V by 5 bases and J by 14 bases, and 4 bases separated the two germline ends. The germline gives CDR1 SGHVS, CDR2 FQNEAQ. This CDR3 has 8 residues. The CDR3 reads CASSPEFF. The CDR3 nucleotides are TGTGCCAGCAGCCCGGAGTTCTTC.

This clonotype was observed many times. The chain combines TRBV20-1 with TRBJ1-1; D ambiguous. The CDR3 is made up of 11 amino acids. Germline V lookup: CDR1 DFQATT, CDR2 SNEGSKA (reference sequence). V lost 2 bases and J 0 bases, leaving 1 base between the germline ends. The CDR3 loop reads CSARLNTEAFF. Written as DNA, the CDR3 is TGCAGTGCTAGACTGAACACTGAAGCTTTCTTT.

The rearrangement uses TRBV6-5 and TRBJ1-6, with D tentatively TRBD1 (5 bases). V was clipped by 2 bases and J by 10 bases, with 18 bases between them. The CDR3 is 16 residues long. The V gene's germline CDR1 is MNHEY and CDR2 SVGAGI. CDR3 protein: CASSYGRGRAKSPLHF. The CDR3 DNA reads as TGTGCCAGCAGTTACGGAAGGGGACGCGCGAAGTCACCCCTCCACTTT.

The V and J genes are TRBV6-1 and TRBJ1-2; D is unresolved. The V and J ends lost 8 bases and 0 bases respectively, with 22 bases between them. Germline V gene lookup returns CDR1 MNHNS and CDR2 SASEGT. This CDR3 is 17 amino acids long. CDR3 loop: CASGGQDGMSANYGYTF. CDR3 in DNA: TGTGCCAGCGGTGGGCAGGACGGAATGTCTGCTAACTATGGCTACACCTTC.

This clonotype has ten or more counts. V and J are TRBV20-1 and TRBJ2-3, with 9 bases lining up with TRBD2. Unmatched junction bases numbered 10, after V lost 5 bases and J lost 4 bases. The CDR3 is 15 residues long. Per the germline V gene, CDR1 is DFQATT and CDR2 is SNEGSKA (reference sequence). CDR3 in DNA: TGCAGTGCTCCCTGGGCGGGGGGGCCGGCAGATACGCAGTATTTT. Protein product: CSAPWAGGPADTQYF.

This clonotype appeared a few times. CDR3 DNA sequence: TGTGCCAGCAGCCCCCCCGGGGGCCGGACTGAAGCTTTCTTT. Protein: CASSPPGGRTEAFF. The J gene is TRBJ1-1, the V gene TRBV5-6, with D tentatively TRBD1 (6 bases). The CDR3 sequence is 14 residues long. Trimming pared 4 bases from V and 5 bases from J, leaving 15 bases between. CDR1 is SGHDT, CDR2 YYEEEE, per germline.

V usage is TRBV12-3 or TRBV12-4 and J usage is TRBJ1-1; no clear D gene. V shed 8 bases and J shed 0 bases, with 10 bases lying between them. The CDR3 is made up of 13 amino acids. The CDR3 sequence: CASQGLLNTEAFF. CDR3 DNA sequence: TGTGCCAGCCAAGGACTCCTGAACACTGAAGCTTTCTTT.

This clonotype has ten or more counts. The chain is built from TRBV4-3 and TRBJ2-3; D is uncertain. V was shortened by 0 bases and J by 3 bases, with 10 bases between the two germline ends. Germline CDR1 reads LGHNA; CDR2 reads YSLEER. CDR3 length: 15 residues. The CDR3 DNA is TGCGCCAGCAGCCAAGATCAGGCGGCAACAGATACGCAGTATTTT. Amino acids: CASSQDQAATDTQYF.

Many counts were recorded for this clonotype. The CDR3 DNA sequence: TGCGCCAGCAGCGCCACTAGCACAGATACGCAGTATTTT. Translation: CASSATSTDTQYF. The chain links TRBV5-1 to TRBJ2-3, with D uncertain. The germline gives CDR1 SGHRS, CDR2 YFSETQ. The CDR3 is made up of 13 amino acids. V was shortened by 4 bases and J by 0 bases, with 6 bases between the two germline ends.

This chain connects TRBV29-1 to TRBJ1-5; perhaps TRBD1 as D (6 bases). V gave up 4 bases and J gave up 7 bases, with 11 bases separating them. The CDR3 is made up of 12 amino acids. Germline CDR1 SQVTM, CDR2 ANQGSEA. This CDR3 reads CSVAGAGQPQHF. The CDR3 DNA reads as TGCAGCGTTGCAGGGGCAGGGCAGCCCCAGCATTTT.

The chain is built from TRBV12-3 or TRBV12-4 and TRBJ1-2, with D unclear. V was cut by 5 bases and J by 8 bases, with 15 bases left in between. This CDR3 has 13 residues. The CDR3 coding sequence is TGTGCCAGCAGTAGCGGTAGGGCCCGCGGCTACACCTTC. Translating gives CASSSGRARGYTF.

This chain uses TRBV18 with TRBJ2-6; perhaps TRBD1 as D (6 bases). The CDR3 has 16 amino acids. The V gene's germline CDR1 is KGHSH and CDR2 LQKENI. V was pared by 2 bases and J by 0 bases, with 8 bases between. The CDR3 DNA reads as TGTGCCAGCTCACCAAAGGGACACTCTGGGGCCAACGTCCTGACTTTC. Translating gives CASSPKGHSGANVLTF.

The V and J genes are TRBV7-3 and TRBJ1-1, with D possibly TRBD1 on 5 matching bases. Germline lookup yields CDR1 SGHTA and CDR2 FQGTGA. V was trimmed by 2 bases and J by 4 bases, leaving 14 bases between them. The CDR3 loop spans 15 amino acids. CDR3 nucleotide sequence: TGTGCCAGCAGCTTATACTCAGGGCCGGGCACTGAAGCTTTCTTT. This encodes CASSLYSGPGTEAFF.

This clonotype was seen a few times. CDR3 bases: TGTGCCATCAGTGGACTAGCGGGGGGGAATGAGCAGTTCTTC. This encodes CAISGLAGGNEQFF. The chain combines TRBV10-3 with TRBJ2-1; 14 positions match TRBD2. V lost 4 bases and J lost 7; bases outside the gene matches: 0. The germline CDR1 and CDR2 sequences are ENHRY and SYGVKD. The CDR3 is 14 residues long.